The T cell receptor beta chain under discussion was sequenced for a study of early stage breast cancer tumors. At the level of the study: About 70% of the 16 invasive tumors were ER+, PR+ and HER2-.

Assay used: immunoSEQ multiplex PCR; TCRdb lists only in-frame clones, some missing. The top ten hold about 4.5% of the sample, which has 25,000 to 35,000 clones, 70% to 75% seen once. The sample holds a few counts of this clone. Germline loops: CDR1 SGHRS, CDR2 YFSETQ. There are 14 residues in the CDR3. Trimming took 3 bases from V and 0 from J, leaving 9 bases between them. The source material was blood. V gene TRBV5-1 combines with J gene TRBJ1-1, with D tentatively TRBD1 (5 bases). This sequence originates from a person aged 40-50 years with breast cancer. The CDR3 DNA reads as TGCGCCAGCAGCTGGGGGAAAGTGAACACTGAAGCTTTCTTT. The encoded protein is CASSWGKVNTEAFF. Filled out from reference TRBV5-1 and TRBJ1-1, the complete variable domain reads KAGVTQTPRYLIKTRGQQVTLSCSPISGHRSVSWYQQTPGQGLQFLFEYFSETQRNKGNFPGRFSGRQFSNSRSEMNVSTLELGDSALYLCASSWGKVNTEAFFGQGTRLTVV.